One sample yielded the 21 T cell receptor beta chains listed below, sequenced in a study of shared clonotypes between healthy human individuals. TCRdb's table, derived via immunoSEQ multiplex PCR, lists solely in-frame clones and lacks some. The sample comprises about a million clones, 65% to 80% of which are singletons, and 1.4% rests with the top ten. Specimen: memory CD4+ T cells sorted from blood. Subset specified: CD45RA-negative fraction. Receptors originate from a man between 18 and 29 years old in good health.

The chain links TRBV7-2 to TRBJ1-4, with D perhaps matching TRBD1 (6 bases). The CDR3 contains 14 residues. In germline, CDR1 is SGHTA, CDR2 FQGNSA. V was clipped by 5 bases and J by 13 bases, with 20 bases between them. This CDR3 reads CASSARQGREALFF. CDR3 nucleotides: TGTGCCAGCAGCGCGCGGCAGGGGCGGGAGGCACTGTTTTTT.

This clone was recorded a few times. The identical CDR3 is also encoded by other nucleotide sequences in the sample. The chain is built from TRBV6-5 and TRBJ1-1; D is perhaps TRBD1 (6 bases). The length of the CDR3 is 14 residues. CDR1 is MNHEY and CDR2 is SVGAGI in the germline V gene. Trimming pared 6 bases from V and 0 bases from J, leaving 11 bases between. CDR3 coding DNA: TGTGCCAGCAGACCCACAGGGATGAACACTGAAGCTTTCTTT. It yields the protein CASRPTGMNTEAFF.

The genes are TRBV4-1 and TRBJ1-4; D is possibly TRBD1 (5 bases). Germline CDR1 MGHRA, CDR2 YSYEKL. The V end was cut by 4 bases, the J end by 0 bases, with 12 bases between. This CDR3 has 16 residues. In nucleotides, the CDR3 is TGCGCCAGCAGCCGGGGGGACGTTTCAACTAATGAAAAACTGTTTTTT. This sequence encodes CASSRGDVSTNEKLFF.

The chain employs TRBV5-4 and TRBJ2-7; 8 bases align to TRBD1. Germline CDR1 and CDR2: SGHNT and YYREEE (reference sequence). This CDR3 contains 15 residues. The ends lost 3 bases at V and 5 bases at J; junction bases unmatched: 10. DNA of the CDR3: TGTGCCAGCAGCTCTGATCAGACAGGGGATAACGAGCAGTACTTC. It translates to CASSSDQTGDNEQYF.

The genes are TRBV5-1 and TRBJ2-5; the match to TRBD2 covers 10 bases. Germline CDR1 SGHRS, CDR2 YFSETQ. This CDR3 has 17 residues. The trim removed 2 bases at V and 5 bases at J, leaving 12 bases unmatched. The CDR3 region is CASSLGALAGAWETQYF. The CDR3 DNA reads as TGCGCCAGCAGCTTAGGGGCCCTAGCGGGAGCGTGGGAGACCCAGTACTTC.

CDR3 coding DNA: TGTGCCAGCAGTTACGGACAGGGGCACCAGCCCCAGCATTTT. Amino acids: CASSYGQGHQPQHF. The V call is TRBV6-5, the J call TRBJ1-5; 9 bases are shared with TRBD1. The germline V gene encodes CDR1 MNHEY and CDR2 SVGAGI. This CDR3 comprises 14 residues. Trimming took 2 bases from V and 7 from J; bases not matched to a gene: 3.

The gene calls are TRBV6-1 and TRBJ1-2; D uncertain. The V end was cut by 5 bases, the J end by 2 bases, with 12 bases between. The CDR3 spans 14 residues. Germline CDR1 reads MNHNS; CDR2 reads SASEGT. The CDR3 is CASSPPGSNYGYTF. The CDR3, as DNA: TGTGCCAGCAGTCCTCCGGGCTCCAACTATGGCTACACCTTC.

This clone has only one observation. The DNA for the CDR3 is TGTGCCAGCACCCCGGCAGGGCTCTACGGCTACACCTTC. The encoded protein is CASTPAGLYGYTF. This chain joins TRBV6-6 and TRBJ1-2; perhaps TRBD1 as D (5 bases). The germline V gene has CDR1 MNHNY and CDR2 SVGAGI (reference sequence). This CDR3 contains 13 residues. Trimming stripped 7 bases from V and 8 bases from J, with 17 bases between.

CDR3 in amino acids: CSVGERTTYNEQFF. The CDR3 DNA sequence: TGCAGCGTTGGAGAGCGGACCACCTACAATGAGCAGTTCTTC. This chain links TRBV29-1 with TRBJ2-1, with a possible D match to TRBD2 (5 bases). The CDR3 has 14 residues. CDR1 SQVTM and CDR2 ANQGSEA come from the germline V gene. Trimming pared 4 bases from V and 2 bases from J, leaving 12 bases between.

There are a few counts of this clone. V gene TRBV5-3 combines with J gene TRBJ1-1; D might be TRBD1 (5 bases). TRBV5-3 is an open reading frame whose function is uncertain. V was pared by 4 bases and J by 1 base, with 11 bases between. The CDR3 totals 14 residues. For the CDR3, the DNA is TGTGCCAGAAGCGGGTCCGGACAGAACACTGAAGCTTTCTTT. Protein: CARSGSGQNTEAFF.

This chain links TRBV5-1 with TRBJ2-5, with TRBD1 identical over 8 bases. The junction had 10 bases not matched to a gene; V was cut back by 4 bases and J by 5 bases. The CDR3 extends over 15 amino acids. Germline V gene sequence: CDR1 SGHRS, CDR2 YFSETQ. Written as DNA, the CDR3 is TGCGCCAGCAGCCGACAGGGGCCGACACAGGAGACCCAGTACTTC. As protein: CASSRQGPTQETQYF.

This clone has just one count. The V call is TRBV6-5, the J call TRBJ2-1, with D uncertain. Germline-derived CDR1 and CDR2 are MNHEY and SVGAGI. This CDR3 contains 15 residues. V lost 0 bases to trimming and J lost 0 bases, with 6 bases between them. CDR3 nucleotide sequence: TGTGCCAGCAGTTACTCGGATAGCTCCTACAATGAGCAGTTCTTC. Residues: CASSYSDSSYNEQFF.

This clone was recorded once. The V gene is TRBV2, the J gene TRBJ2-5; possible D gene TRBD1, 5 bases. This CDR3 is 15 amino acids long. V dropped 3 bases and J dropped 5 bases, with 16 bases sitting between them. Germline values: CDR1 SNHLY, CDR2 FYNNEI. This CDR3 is CASSEGLLHSETQYF. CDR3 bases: TGTGCCAGCAGTGAGGGGCTTCTACATTCTGAGACCCAGTACTTC.

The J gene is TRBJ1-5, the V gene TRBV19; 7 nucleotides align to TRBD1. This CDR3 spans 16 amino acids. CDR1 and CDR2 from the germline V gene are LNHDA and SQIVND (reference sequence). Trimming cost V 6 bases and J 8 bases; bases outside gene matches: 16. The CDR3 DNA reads TGTGCCAGTAGCATGACGACCGGGACAGAGATTGAGCCCCAGCATTTT. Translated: CASSMTTGTEIEPQHF.

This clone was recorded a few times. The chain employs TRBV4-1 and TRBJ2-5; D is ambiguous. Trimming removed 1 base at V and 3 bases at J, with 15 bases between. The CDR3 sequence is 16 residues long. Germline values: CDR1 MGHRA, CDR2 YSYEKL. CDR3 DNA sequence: TGCGCCAGCAGCCAAGCTATAGTCAGTGGGAAAGAGACCCAGTACTTC. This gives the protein CASSQAIVSGKETQYF.

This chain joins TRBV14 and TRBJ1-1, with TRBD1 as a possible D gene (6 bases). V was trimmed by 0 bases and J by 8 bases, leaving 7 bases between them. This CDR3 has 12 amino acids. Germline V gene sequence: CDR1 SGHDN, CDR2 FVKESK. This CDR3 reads CASSQDRGEAFF. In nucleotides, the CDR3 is TGTGCCAGCAGCCAAGATAGGGGGGAAGCTTTCTTT.

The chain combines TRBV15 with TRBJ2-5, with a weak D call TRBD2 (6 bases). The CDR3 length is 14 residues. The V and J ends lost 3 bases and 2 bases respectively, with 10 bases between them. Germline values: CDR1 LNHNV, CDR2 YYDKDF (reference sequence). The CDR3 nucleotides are TGTGCCACCAGCAGGGGACTGATACAAGAGACCCAGTACTTC. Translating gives CATSRGLIQETQYF.

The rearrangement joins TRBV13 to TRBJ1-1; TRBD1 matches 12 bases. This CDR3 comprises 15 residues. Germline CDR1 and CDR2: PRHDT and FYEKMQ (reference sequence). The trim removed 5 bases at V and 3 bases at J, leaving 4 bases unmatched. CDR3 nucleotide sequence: TGTGCCAGCAGCCTTGGGGACAGGGGGCACACTGAAGCTTTCTTT. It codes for CASSLGDRGHTEAFF. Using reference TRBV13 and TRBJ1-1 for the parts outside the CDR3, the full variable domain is AAGVIQSPRHLIKEKRETATLKCYPIPRHDTVYWYQQGPGQDPQFLISFYEKMQSDKGSIPDRFSAQQFSDYHSELNMSSLELGDSALYFCASSLGDRGHTEAFFGQGTRLTVV.

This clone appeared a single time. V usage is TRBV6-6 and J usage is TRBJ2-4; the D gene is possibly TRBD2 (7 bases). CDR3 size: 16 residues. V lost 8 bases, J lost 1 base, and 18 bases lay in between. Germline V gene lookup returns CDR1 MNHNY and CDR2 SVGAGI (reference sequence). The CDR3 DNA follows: TGTGCCAGCTCCCTGGGAGGGGGATCGGCCAAAAACATTCAGTACTTC. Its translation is CASSLGGGSAKNIQYF.

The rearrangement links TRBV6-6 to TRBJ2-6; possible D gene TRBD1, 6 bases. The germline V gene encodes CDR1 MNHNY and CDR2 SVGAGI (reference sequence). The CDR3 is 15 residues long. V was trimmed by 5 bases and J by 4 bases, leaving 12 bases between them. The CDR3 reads CASSTGLRGANVLTF. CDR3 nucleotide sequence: TGTGCCAGCAGTACAGGGTTAAGAGGGGCCAACGTCCTGACTTTC.

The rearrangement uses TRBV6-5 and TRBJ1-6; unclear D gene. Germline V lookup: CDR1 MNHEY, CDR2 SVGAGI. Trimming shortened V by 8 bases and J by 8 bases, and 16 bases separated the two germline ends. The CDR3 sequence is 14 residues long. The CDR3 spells CASQARGLYSPLHF. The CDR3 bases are TGTGCCAGCCAGGCCCGCGGGCTTTATTCACCCCTCCACTTT.